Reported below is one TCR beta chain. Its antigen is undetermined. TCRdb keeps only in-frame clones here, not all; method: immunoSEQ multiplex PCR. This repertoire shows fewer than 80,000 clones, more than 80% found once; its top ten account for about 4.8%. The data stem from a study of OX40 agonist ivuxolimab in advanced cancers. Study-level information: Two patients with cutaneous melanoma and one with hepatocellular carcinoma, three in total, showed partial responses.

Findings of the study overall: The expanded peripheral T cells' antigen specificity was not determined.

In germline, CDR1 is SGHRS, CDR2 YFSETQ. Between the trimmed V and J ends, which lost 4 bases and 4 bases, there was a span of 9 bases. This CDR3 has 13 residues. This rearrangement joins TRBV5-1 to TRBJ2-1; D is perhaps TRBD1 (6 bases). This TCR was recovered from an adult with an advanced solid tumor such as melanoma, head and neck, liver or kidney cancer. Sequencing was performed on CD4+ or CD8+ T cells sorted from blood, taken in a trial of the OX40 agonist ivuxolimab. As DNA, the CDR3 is TGCGCCAGCAGCCCCCAGGGGTACAATGAGCAGTTCTTC. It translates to CASSPQGYNEQFF.